Following are 20 T cell receptor beta chains from one sample sequenced in a study of T cell responses to AZD1222 COVID-19 vaccine. TCRdb's copy holds only in-frame clones and misses some; the assay was immunoSEQ multiplex PCR. Of roughly 100,000 clones in the sample, roughly 90% were seen once. Sequenced here: peripheral blood, sampled on day 0 of AZD1222 vaccination. These receptors all stem from an adult in good health.

The chain employs TRBV7-3 and TRBJ2-7, with 10 bases lining up with TRBD1. J was trimmed by 3 bases and V by 5 bases; bases with no gene match: 7. Germline V lookup: CDR1 SGHTA, CDR2 FQGTGA. The CDR3 spans 15 residues. CDR3: CASSPRQGADYEQYF. CDR3 nucleotides: TGTGCCAGCAGCCCCAGACAGGGGGCTGACTACGAGCAGTACTTC. Full variable domain (remainder filled in from reference TRBV7-3 and TRBJ2-7): GAGVSQTPSNKVTEKGKYVELRCDPISGHTALYWYRQSLGQGPEFLIYFQGTGAADDSGLPNDRFFAVRPEGSVSTLKIQRTERGDSAVYLCASSPRQGADYEQYFGPGTRLTVT.

The sample holds one count of this clone. The chain carries TRBV4-1 and TRBJ2-1; 7 bases are shared with TRBD2. The CDR3 runs to 17 residues. The trim removed 1 base at V and 4 bases at J, leaving 10 bases unmatched. Germline CDR1 reads MGHRA; CDR2 reads YSYEKL. The CDR3: CASSQGTSGSKYNEQFF. The CDR3 region has the DNA TGCGCCAGCAGCCAAGGGACTAGTGGGTCCAAGTACAATGAGCAGTTCTTC.

This chain links TRBV3-1 (or the pseudogene TRBV3-2) with TRBJ2-2, with a possible D match to TRBD1 (6 bases). Between the trimmed V and J ends, which lost 1 base and 9 bases, there was a span of 9 bases. The CDR3 contains 13 residues. Per germline, CDR1 LGHDT and CDR2 YNNKEL (reference sequence). In DNA, the CDR3 is TGTGCCAGCAGCCAAGGAGGACAGCGGGAGCTGTTTTTT. It translates to CASSQGGQRELFF.

The J gene is TRBJ2-6, the V gene TRBV6-5, with a tentative D call TRBD2 (6 bases). V was trimmed by 0 bases and J by 3 bases, leaving 6 bases between them. The CDR3 has 15 residues. Germline V gene lookup returns CDR1 MNHEY and CDR2 SVGAGI. The CDR3 sequence: CASSYSRGGANVLTF. In DNA, the CDR3 is TGTGCCAGCAGTTACTCGCGGGGTGGGGCCAACGTCCTGACTTTC.

This sequence joins TRBV25-1 and TRBJ1-2; the D is unclear. Trimming took 8 bases from V and 8 from J, leaving 12 bases between them. Germline V gives CDR1 MGHDK, CDR2 SYGVNS. CDR3 length equals 11 residues. Here the CDR3 DNA reads TGTGCCAGCGCGCGGGTGCACGGCTACACCTTC. This translates into CASARVHGYTF.

A few counts support this clone. The J gene is TRBJ2-2, the V gene TRBV2; D is undetermined. CDR1 and CDR2 from the germline V gene are SNHLY and FYNNEI. V was trimmed by 6 bases and J by 2 bases, leaving 13 bases between them. This CDR3 region has 15 residues. The CDR3: CASRMGLYNTGELFF. The CDR3 nucleotides read TGTGCCAGCAGGATGGGGTTGTATAACACCGGGGAGCTGTTTTTT.

The CDR3 spells CASSLTVRQGSTDTQYF. The CDR3, as DNA: TGTGCCAGCAGCTTAACCGTTAGACAGGGAAGCACAGATACGCAGTATTTT. V is TRBV7-3 and J is TRBJ2-3; 7 nucleotides align to TRBD1. Germline V gene sequence: CDR1 SGHTA, CDR2 FQGTGA. V lost 0 bases to trimming and J lost 0 bases; unmatched junction nucleotides: 6. This CDR3 is built from 17 residues. The full variable domain, completed using reference TRBV7-3 and TRBJ2-3, is GAGVSQTPSNKVTEKGKYVELRCDPISGHTALYWYRQSLGQGPEFLIYFQGTGAADDSGLPNDRFFAVRPEGSVSTLKIQRTERGDSAVYLCASSLTVRQGSTDTQYFGPGTRLTVL.

V and J are TRBV5-1 and TRBJ2-2, with D possibly TRBD2 on 6 matching bases. The V gene lost 4 bases and the J gene lost 6 bases, with 13 bases spanning the gap. CDR3 length equals 14 residues. CDR1 is SGHRS and CDR2 is YFSETQ in the germline V gene. CDR3 in DNA: TGCGCCAGCAGCCTTACGGCTAGCGCCGGGGAGCTGTTTTTT. Translating gives CASSLTASAGELFF.

This chain joins TRBV6-5 and TRBJ2-3; D gene unclear. CDR3 length: 15 amino acids. V was trimmed by 5 bases and J by 6 bases, leaving 18 bases between them. The germline CDR1 and CDR2 sequences are MNHEY and SVGAGI. CDR3 sequence reads: CASSPSGWGLDTQYF. Written as DNA, the CDR3 is TGTGCCAGCAGTCCTTCCGGCTGGGGATTGGATACGCAGTATTTT.

At least ten counts were recorded for this clone. The chain links TRBV7-7 to TRBJ1-2; the D is unclear. CDR1 and CDR2 (germline): SSHAT, FNYEAQ (reference sequence). CDR3 length: 13 residues. Trimming took off 5 bases at V and 7 bases at J, with 14 bases between the two ends. The CDR3 nucleotides read TGTGCCAGCAGCCAACCCCGTGGTCCTGGCTACACCTTC. It translates to CASSQPRGPGYTF.

The V call is TRBV25-1, the J call TRBJ1-2; no firm D call. V gave up 1 base and J gave up 3 bases, with 6 bases separating them. In germline, CDR1 is MGHDK, CDR2 SYGVNS. CDR3 length equals 13 residues. This CDR3 is CASSEFGDYGYTF. DNA for the CDR3: TGTGCCAGCAGTGAATTCGGGGACTATGGCTACACCTTC.

V gene TRBV3-1 (or the pseudogene TRBV3-2) combines with J gene TRBJ1-6; TRBD1 is a possible D gene (6 bases). The CDR3 consists of 15 residues. Looked up from germline, CDR1 is LGHDT and CDR2 is YNNKEL (reference sequence). Trimming took off 0 bases at V and 9 bases at J, with 12 bases between the two ends. The CDR3 loop is CASSQDTGWVSPLHF. The CDR3 DNA is TGTGCCAGCAGCCAAGATACAGGGTGGGTTTCACCCCTCCACTTT.

The chain uses TRBV19 and TRBJ1-2; TRBD1 aligns across 8 bases. Germline V lookup: CDR1 LNHDA, CDR2 SQIVND (reference sequence). V shed 5 bases and J 6 bases; nucleotides not matched to a gene: 5. This CDR3 region has 13 residues. This CDR3 is CASSLDRVDGYTF. The CDR3 DNA reads as TGTGCCAGTAGTTTGGACAGGGTGGATGGCTACACCTTC.

The chain has TRBV9 and TRBJ1-1; the D gene is possibly TRBD1 (6 bases). Germline CDR1 reads SGDLS; CDR2 reads YYNGEE. Between the trimmed V and J ends, which lost 0 bases and 5 bases, there was a span of 14 bases. The CDR3 consists of 15 residues. DNA of the CDR3: TGTGCCAGCAGCGTAGGTCGGGGGGCGCTGACTGAAGCTTTCTTT. Translation: CASSVGRGALTEAFF. The variable domain in full, with the rest retrieved from reference TRBV9 and TRBJ1-1, is DSGVTQTPKHLITATGQRVTLRCSPRSGDLSVYWYQQSLDQGLQFLIQYYNGEERAKGNILERFSAQQFPDLHSELNLSSLELGDSALYFCASSVGRGALTEAFFGQGTRLTVV.

The chain recombines TRBV19 with TRBJ1-3, with D unclear. The V gene's germline CDR1 is LNHDA and CDR2 SQIVND (reference sequence). This CDR3 is 16 amino acids long. V lost 0 bases, J lost 1 base, and 10 bases lay in between. DNA for the CDR3: TGTGCCAGTAGTATAGAGTTGGCGGATTCTGGAAACACCATATATTTT. Its translation: CASSIELADSGNTIYF.

J is TRBJ2-4 and V is TRBV11-2; 9 bases are a match to TRBD1. This CDR3 has 18 amino acids. J was trimmed by 0 bases and V by 6 bases; bases with no gene match: 12. Germline CDR1 SGHAT, CDR2 FQNNGV. CDR3 amino acids: CASRSGTGTAIAKNIQYF. CDR3 in DNA: TGTGCCAGCAGATCCGGGACAGGGACCGCGATAGCCAAAAACATTCAGTACTTC.

This rearrangement joins TRBV6-6 to TRBJ1-2; D is ambiguous. Germline V gene data show CDR1 as MNHNY and CDR2 as SVGAGI (reference sequence). This CDR3 has 14 amino acids. Trimming left V 0 bases short and J 6 bases short, with 11 bases between. The CDR3 loop reads CASSYSQHSNGYTF. The CDR3 bases are TGTGCCAGCAGTTACTCGCAGCACTCCAATGGCTACACCTTC.

The chain has TRBV13 and TRBJ2-3; TRBD2 matches at 9 bases. CDR1 is PRHDT, CDR2 FYEKMQ, per germline (reference sequence). V lost 5 bases and J lost 0; bases outside the gene matches: 6. The CDR3 runs to 16 residues. The CDR3 region has the DNA TGTGCCAGCAGCATGACTAGCGGTGCTAGCACAGATACGCAGTATTTT. Encoded protein: CASSMTSGASTDTQYF.

This chain connects TRBV15 to TRBJ2-7; D is perhaps TRBD2 (6 bases). Trimming pared 4 bases from V and 2 bases from J, leaving 18 bases between. The CDR3 covers 16 residues. Germline V gives CDR1 LNHNV, CDR2 YYDKDF (reference sequence). This CDR3 is CATSTVPREETYEQYF. In nucleotides, the CDR3 is TGTGCCACCAGCACCGTCCCCAGGGAGGAAACCTACGAGCAGTACTTC.

The chain is built from TRBV5-4 and TRBJ1-1; 9 nucleotides align to TRBD1. V shed 5 bases and J 3 bases; nucleotides not matched to a gene: 8. CDR1 and CDR2 (germline): SGHNT, YYREEE (reference sequence). The CDR3 spans 15 residues. CDR3 bases: TGTGCCAGCAGACGGAGACAGGGGGAGGACACTGAAGCTTTCTTT. Translated, it gives CASRRRQGEDTEAFF.